What follows are 28 T cell receptor beta chains derived from one specimen sequenced in a study of cytomegalovirus exposure and HLA in healthy donors. Amplification used 60 Vbeta primers and 13 Jbeta primers. Sequenced by immunoSEQ multiplex PCR; TCRdb stores in-frame clones only, minus some. The sample consists of over 150,000 clones, approximately 80% of them appearing once. The source material was PBMCs. The receptors derive from a boy younger than 10 in good health and CMV-seronegative.

The J gene is TRBJ2-1, the V gene TRBV15, with 9 nucleotides matching TRBD2. The CDR3 covers 15 residues. Germline lookup yields CDR1 LNHNV and CDR2 YYDKDF (reference sequence). V gave up 0 bases and J gave up 7 bases; unmatched junction bases: 4. CDR3 in amino acids: CATSRDWSGGNEQFF. The DNA for the CDR3 is TGTGCCACCAGCAGAGACTGGAGCGGGGGGAATGAGCAGTTCTTC.

The rearrangement uses TRBV15 and TRBJ2-1; 7 positions agree with TRBD2. V lost 5 bases and J lost 8; bases outside the gene matches: 6. This CDR3 is built from 13 residues. The V gene's germline CDR1 is LNHNV and CDR2 YYDKDF (reference sequence). The CDR3 here is CATSARLADEQFF. As DNA, the CDR3 is TGTGCCACCAGCGCACGACTAGCCGATGAGCAGTTCTTC.

The chain combines TRBV5-3 with TRBJ1-2; D may be TRBD1 (6 bases). TRBV5-3 is identified as an open reading frame with a role that is uncertain. V shed 4 bases and J shed 0 bases, with 16 bases lying between them. The CDR3 is 16 amino acids. CDR3 in DNA: TGTGCCAGAAGCCTAGCCAGACAGGAAGCTAACTATGGCTACACCTTC. Translated, it gives CARSLARQEANYGYTF.

The rearrangement joins TRBV6-6 to TRBJ1-5, with 8 positions matching TRBD1. The CDR3 is 14 residues long. CDR1 MNHNY and CDR2 SVGAGI come from the germline V gene (reference sequence). J lost 10 bases, V lost 2 bases, and 7 bases had no gene match. This CDR3 is CASSYDQGATPQHF. The DNA for the CDR3 is TGTGCCAGCAGTTACGATCAGGGGGCGACCCCCCAGCATTTT.

This chain links TRBV4-3 with TRBJ2-2, with 9 bases aligning to TRBD1. The CDR3 covers 18 residues. Germline V gene sequence: CDR1 LGHNA, CDR2 YSLEER. Trimming took 0 bases from V and 4 from J; bases not matched to a gene: 9. In DNA, the CDR3 is TGCGCCAGCAGCCAAGATCACCCGGGACAGGGAACCACCGGGGAGCTGTTTTTT. It encodes CASSQDHPGQGTTGELFF.

This chain connects TRBV5-1 to TRBJ1-2; TRBD1 aligns across 7 bases. The CDR3 spans 14 residues. From germline, CDR1 is SGHRS and CDR2 YFSETQ. The trim removed 4 bases at V and 4 bases at J, leaving 7 bases unmatched. The CDR3 DNA reads TGCGCCAGCAGCACGGCGACAGGGATCTATGGCTACACCTTC. Translation gives CASSTATGIYGYTF.

This sequence joins TRBV9 and TRBJ2-1, with D possibly TRBD2 on 5 matching bases. The V and J ends lost 0 bases and 9 bases respectively, with 13 bases between them. The CDR3 consists of 14 residues. The germline gives CDR1 SGDLS, CDR2 YYNGEE. CDR3 residues: CASSVEWGVGEQFF. DNA of the CDR3: TGTGCCAGCAGCGTAGAGTGGGGAGTGGGTGAGCAGTTCTTC. The full variable domain, rest sourced from reference TRBV9 and TRBJ2-1, is DSGVTQTPKHLITATGQRVTLRCSPRSGDLSVYWYQQSLDQGLQFLIQYYNGEERAKGNILERFSAQQFPDLHSELNLSSLELGDSALYFCASSVEWGVGEQFFGPGTRLTVL.

On this clone itself: Compared with germline, one end of the junction differs, possibly owing to a read error. This rearrangement joins TRBV9 to TRBJ2-6; weak D call: TRBD1 (5 bases). The CDR3 runs to 19 residues. CDR1 SGDLS and CDR2 YYNGEE come from the germline V gene. The CDR3 loop reads CASSVGPAGYGAGANGLTF. CDR3 nucleotide sequence: TGTGCCAGCAGCGTAGGTCCGGCAGGGTACGGTGCTGGGGCCAACGGCCTGACTTTC.

V gene TRBV12-5 combines with J gene TRBJ1-2; TRBD1 agrees at 8 bases. Germline assignment: CDR1 LGHNT and CDR2 FRNRAP. The ends lost 1 base at V and 3 bases at J; junction bases unmatched: 7. CDR3 length: 16 residues. The CDR3 DNA is TGTGCTAGTGGTTTGGCAACAGGGGGTCGGGACTATGGCTACACCTTC. It codes for CASGLATGGRDYGYTF.

The chain links TRBV7-9 to TRBJ1-4; D gene ambiguous. The length of the CDR3 is 13 residues. The V and J ends lost 6 bases and 10 bases respectively, with 15 bases between them. CDR1 and CDR2 from the germline V gene are SEHNR and FQNEAQ (reference sequence). CDR3 in amino acids: CASSSSGEVKLFF. In nucleotides, the CDR3 is TGTGCCAGCAGTTCCTCCGGCGAGGTAAAACTGTTTTTT.

CDR3 DNA sequence: TGTGCCAGCAGTCCGGTGGAGTTTAACTATGGCTACACCTTC. Amino acid sequence: CASSPVEFNYGYTF. The V and J genes are TRBV6-6 and TRBJ1-2; no definite D call. In germline, CDR1 is MNHNY, CDR2 SVGAGI (reference sequence). The CDR3 is 14 residues long. The V and J ends lost 5 bases and 1 base respectively, with 11 bases between them.

The chain has TRBV13 and TRBJ2-3; D might be TRBD1 (5 bases). The germline V and J ends were trimmed by 5 bases and 0 bases, with 18 bases remaining between them. CDR3 length: 17 amino acids. Germline V gives CDR1 PRHDT, CDR2 FYEKMQ (reference sequence). CDR3 nucleotides: TGTGCCAGCAGCCCGGGCTGGACACGCACTAGCACAGATACGCAGTATTTT. It encodes CASSPGWTRTSTDTQYF.

Note on this clone: The same CDR3 arises from other DNA sequences in this sample as well. This chain joins TRBV5-1 and TRBJ1-1; D is uncertain. Trimming took 0 bases from V and 3 from J, leaving 6 bases between them. The CDR3 loop spans 13 amino acids. Germline lookup yields CDR1 SGHRS and CDR2 YFSETQ. The CDR3 bases are TGCGCCAGCAGCTTGGACCGGGACACTGAAGCTTTCTTT. Encoded protein: CASSLDRDTEAFF.

The chain's CDR3 is CASSQVVSIGGTQYF. Written as DNA, the CDR3 is TGCGCCAGCAGCCAAGTGGTCTCGATCGGGGGTACGCAGTATTTT. The J gene is TRBJ2-3, the V gene TRBV4-3; D may be TRBD2 (6 bases). Germline V gene sequence: CDR1 LGHNA, CDR2 YSLEER. The CDR3 has 15 residues. The V gene lost 1 base and the J gene lost 8 bases, with 16 bases spanning the gap.

The gene calls are TRBV13 and TRBJ2-7; the D gene is possibly TRBD2 (6 bases). There are 13 residues in the CDR3. V was cut by 5 bases and J by 4 bases, with 12 bases left in between. Per germline, CDR1 PRHDT and CDR2 FYEKMQ (reference sequence). This CDR3 reads CASSRDSPYEQYF. The CDR3, as DNA: TGTGCCAGCAGCCGGGACTCGCCATACGAGCAGTACTTC.

J is TRBJ1-2 and V is TRBV6-1; weak D call: TRBD1 (5 bases). Germline lookup yields CDR1 MNHNS and CDR2 SASEGT. This CDR3 has 15 residues. The germline V and J ends were trimmed by 7 bases and 3 bases, with 18 bases remaining between them. The CDR3 is CASNPLGGRDYGYTF. CDR3 nucleotide sequence: TGTGCCAGCAACCCTTTGGGTGGCAGGGACTATGGCTACACCTTC.

The chain has TRBV6-6 and TRBJ2-3; D is uncertain. Germline V gene lookup returns CDR1 MNHNY and CDR2 SVGAGI (reference sequence). The CDR3 loop spans 15 amino acids. V dropped 2 bases and J dropped 2 bases, with 11 bases sitting between them. CDR3 region: CASSYPNGPTDTQYF. Here the CDR3 DNA reads TGTGCCAGCAGTTACCCCAATGGCCCCACAGATACGCAGTATTTT.

The chain uses TRBV6-6 and TRBJ1-2; D is undetermined. The CDR3 contains 11 residues. In germline, CDR1 is MNHNY, CDR2 SVGAGI (reference sequence). The V end was cut by 10 bases, the J end by 8 bases, with 14 bases between. The CDR3 DNA sequence: TGTGCCACCATTGACGGAGGGGGCTACACCTTC. Protein product: CATIDGGGYTF.

The chain has TRBV10-3 and TRBJ2-2, with TRBD2 identical over 12 bases. CDR3 length: 15 residues. With 11 bases clipped from V and 4 bases from J, the junction kept 8 bases outside the gene matches. In germline, CDR1 is ENHRY, CDR2 SYGVKD. The CDR3 protein is CAVSRTSGATGELFF. CDR3 DNA sequence: TGTGCCGTTTCTCGGACTAGCGGGGCCACCGGGGAGCTGTTTTTT.

This chain uses TRBV2 with TRBJ2-5; TRBD2 matches at 8 bases. V trimming: 1 base; J trimming: 4 bases; junction bases outside the gene matches: 2. In germline, CDR1 is SNHLY, CDR2 FYNNEI. The CDR3 has 14 amino acids. CDR3 sequence: CASSEELAGETQYF. CDR3 sequence (DNA): TGTGCCAGCAGTGAAGAGCTAGCGGGAGAGACCCAGTACTTC.

The rearrangement uses TRBV21-1 and TRBJ1-5. TRBV21-1 is classified as a pseudogene. The CDR3 extends over 15 amino acids. CDR3 bases: TGTGCCAGCAGCATCGTTCCCCAGACGGGTCAGCCCCAGCATTTT. Its translation: CASSIVPQTGQPQHF.

This clone was recorded a few times. The gene calls are TRBV4-3 and TRBJ1-6; possibly TRBD1 for D (5 bases). There are 14 residues in the CDR3. Germline loops: CDR1 LGHNA, CDR2 YSLEER. Trimming pared 4 bases from V and 9 bases from J, leaving 13 bases between. This CDR3 reads CASSPDQGLSPLHF. The CDR3 DNA is TGCGCCAGCAGCCCTGACCAGGGACTTTCACCCCTCCACTTT.

This clone was detected only a few times. The chain employs TRBV30 and TRBJ2-6; TRBD1 aligns across 7 bases. CDR1 GTSNPN and CDR2 SVGIG come from the germline V gene (reference sequence). V gave up 1 base and J gave up 0 bases; unmatched junction bases: 9. The length of the CDR3 is 18 residues. Here the CDR3 reads CAWSDRGVGVSGANVLTF. The CDR3 bases are TGTGCCTGGAGTGACAGGGGCGTAGGAGTCTCTGGGGCCAACGTCCTGACTTTC. Complete variable domain (other parts from reference TRBV30 and TRBJ2-6): SQTIHQWPATLVQPVGSPLSLECTVEGTSNPNLYWYRQAAGRGLQLLFYSVGIGQISSEVPQNLSASRPQDRQFILSSKKLLLSDSGFYLCAWSDRGVGVSGANVLTFGAGSRLTVL.

The V and J genes are TRBV9 and TRBJ1-2; D is perhaps TRBD1 (5 bases). The ends were cut back, 4 bases at V and 6 bases at J, with 19 bases in the middle. Germline V gives CDR1 SGDLS, CDR2 YYNGEE. This CDR3 has 15 amino acids. CDR3 DNA: TGTGCCAGCAGCCACAGCGTTGCCAGGGATAATGGCTACACCTTC. This gives the protein CASSHSVARDNGYTF.

The chain recombines TRBV19 with TRBJ2-1, with D maybe TRBD2 (5 bases). The V and J ends lost 3 bases and 5 bases respectively, with 17 bases between them. The CDR3 is 16 residues long. The germline CDR1 and CDR2 sequences are LNHDA and SQIVND (reference sequence). The DNA for the CDR3 is TGTGCCAGTAGTATGATTCGTGCGGGCGCGGACAATGAGCAGTTCTTC. Protein product: CASSMIRAGADNEQFF. Full variable domain (missing parts from reference TRBV19 and TRBJ2-1): DGGITQSPKYLFRKEGQNVTLSCEQNLNHDAMYWYRQDPGQGLRLIYYSQIVNDFQKGDIAEGYSVSREKKESFPLTVTSAQKNPTAFYLCASSMIRAGADNEQFFGPGTRLTVL.

The V gene is TRBV9, the J gene TRBJ1-5, with D perhaps TRBD1 (6 bases). CDR1 is SGDLS and CDR2 is YYNGEE in the germline V gene. There are 14 residues in the CDR3. Between the trimmed V and J ends, which lost 5 bases and 3 bases, there was a span of 12 bases. CDR3 amino acids: CASSTTGVNQPQHF. CDR3 sequence (DNA): TGTGCCAGCAGTACGACAGGAGTCAATCAGCCCCAGCATTTT. Full variable domain (rest looked up from reference TRBV9 and TRBJ1-5): DSGVTQTPKHLITATGQRVTLRCSPRSGDLSVYWYQQSLDQGLQFLIQYYNGEERAKGNILERFSAQQFPDLHSELNLSSLELGDSALYFCASSTTGVNQPQHFGDGTRLSIL.

The V and J genes are TRBV5-1 and TRBJ2-6, with 7 nucleotides matching TRBD1. Germline CDR1 and CDR2: SGHRS and YFSETQ. V trimming: 3 bases; J trimming: 0 bases; junction bases outside the gene matches: 12. The length of the CDR3 is 19 residues. The CDR3 DNA follows: TGCGCCAGCAGCTCCCGATCGGGGACAGTGAACTCTGGGGCCAACGTCCTGACTTTC. This encodes CASSSRSGTVNSGANVLTF.

V gene TRBV27 combines with J gene TRBJ2-5; 12 bases fit TRBD2. This CDR3 has 20 amino acids. CDR1 and CDR2 from the germline V gene are MNHEY and SMNVEV (reference sequence). Trimming removed 0 bases from V and 4 bases from J; junction bases left unmatched: 15. In nucleotides, the CDR3 is TGTGCCAGCAGTTTATCGAGCCCCGGACTAGCGGGGTTGGATATAGAGACCCAGTACTTC. This translates into CASSLSSPGLAGLDIETQYF.